This TCR beta chain was profiled in a study of cytomegalovirus exposure and HLA in healthy donors. The study ran its PCR with 60 Vbeta and 13 Jbeta primers. The method was immunoSEQ multiplex PCR; TCRdb's version includes in-frame clones alone and lacks a portion of them. The sample records 130,000 or so clones, around 80% being singletons. The CDR3 is made up of 16 amino acids. Germline-derived CDR1 and CDR2 are MNHEY and SVGAGI. Trimming at V came to 2 bases and at J to 4 bases, leaving 8 bases not matched to a gene. This rearrangement joins TRBV6-5 to TRBJ1-3; 7 bases are shared with TRBD1. The sample taken for sequencing was PBMCs. The receptor's source is a man aged 40-49 years in good health and CMV-seronegative. For the CDR3, the DNA is TGTGCCAGCAGTTACGACAGGGCGAGGGCCGGAAACACCATATATTTT. This encodes CASSYDRARAGNTIYF.